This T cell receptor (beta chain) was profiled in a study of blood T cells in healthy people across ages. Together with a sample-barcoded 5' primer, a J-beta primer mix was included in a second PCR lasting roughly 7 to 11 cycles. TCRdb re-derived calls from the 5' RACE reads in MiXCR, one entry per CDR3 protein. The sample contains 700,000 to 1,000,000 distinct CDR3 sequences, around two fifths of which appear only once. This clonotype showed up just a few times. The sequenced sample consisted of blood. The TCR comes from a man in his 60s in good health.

CDR3 in DNA: TGTGCCAGCAGCGGGGAGACAGATACGCAGTATTTT. This encodes CASSGETDTQYF. This chain connects TRBV5-5 to TRBJ2-3; maybe TRBD2 (5 bases). Germline CDR1 and CDR2: SGHKS and YYEKEE (reference sequence). This CDR3 region has 12 residues. The V end was cut by 4 bases, the J end by 3 bases, with 6 bases between.